Listed here are 10 T cell receptor beta chains from one sample, sequenced in a study of CD8+CD57+ T cells in acquired aplastic anemia (dated by TCRdb to the late 2010s). These reads were obtained on an Illumina HiSeq 2000. TCR beta VDJ combination and CDR3 sequence profiling used genomic DNA as the template. In TCRdb, the public reads were trimmed at Q25 with fastp and aligned with MiXCR, with productive beta chains retained. Every entry covers one CDR3 protein and lists the most common genes and DNA from its rows. The sample table lists 30,000 to 40,000 distinct CDR3 sequences, more than 75% of them with a count of one. 22% of the sample is held by the ten biggest clonotypes. The sequencing sample was made of sorted CD4+, CD8+, or CD8+CD57+ T cells (not recorded which) from PBMCs. The source of these receptors is a human donor in good health, serving as a control.

This rearrangement joins TRBV11-2 to TRBJ1-1, with 7 bases lining up with TRBD1. The CDR3 extends over 16 amino acids. The germline V gene encodes CDR1 SGHAT and CDR2 FQNNGV. Germline trimming cut 5 bases from V and 2 bases from J; bases unmatched to any gene: 11. The CDR3 is CASSQGDRDTNTEAFF. In DNA, the CDR3 is TGTGCCAGCAGCCAAGGAGACAGGGATACTAACACTGAAGCTTTCTTT.

The rearrangement links TRBV5-6 to TRBJ2-5; the D gene is possibly TRBD1 (6 bases). V was trimmed by 0 bases and J by 5 bases, leaving 17 bases between them. CDR3 length equals 16 residues. Germline CDR1 and CDR2: SGHDT and YYEEEE. This CDR3 is CASSLGGPFLTETQYF. CDR3 nucleotide sequence: TGTGCCAGCAGCTTGGGGGGGCCTTTTCTAACGGAGACCCAGTACTTC.

The V gene is TRBV29-1, the J gene TRBJ2-7; TRBD2 agrees at 12 bases. The trim removed 6 bases at V and 3 bases at J, leaving 3 bases unmatched. Per germline, CDR1 SQVTM and CDR2 ANQGSEA. The CDR3 covers 13 residues. CDR3 in amino acids: CSVATSGGYEQYF. Written as DNA, the CDR3 is TGCAGCGTGGCGACTAGCGGGGGCTACGAGCAGTACTTC.

This chain connects TRBV10-3 to TRBJ2-3; 7 positions match TRBD2. V gave up 10 bases and J gave up 2 bases; unmatched junction bases: 9. Per germline, CDR1 ENHRY and CDR2 SYGVKD. This CDR3 is built from 14 residues. CDR3: CATTSVENTDTQYF. Written as DNA, the CDR3 is TGTGCCACCACTAGCGTCGAAAACACAGATACGCAGTATTTT.

This clonotype was detected only a few times. The chain carries TRBV19 and TRBJ1-2, with D possibly TRBD1 on 6 matching bases. Germline CDR1 and CDR2: LNHDA and SQIVND (reference sequence). Between the trimmed V and J ends, which lost 3 bases and 3 bases, there was a span of 14 bases. The CDR3 loop spans 15 amino acids. CDR3 DNA: TGTGCCAGTAGTATTTCCTCCGCAGGGGACTATGGCTACACCTTC. Translation gives CASSISSAGDYGYTF.

The chain uses TRBV7-2 and TRBJ1-5; D unresolved. CDR1 is SGHTA and CDR2 is FQGNSA in the germline V gene. V was cut by 3 bases and J by 1 base, with 10 bases left in between. The CDR3 loop spans 15 amino acids. Here the CDR3 DNA reads TGTGCCAGCAGCTTCCAGAAGGTGAGCAATCAGCCCCAGCATTTT. Translated, it gives CASSFQKVSNQPQHF.

As concerns this clonotype: One end of the junction varies from germline; a read error may be responsible. The J gene is TRBJ1-1, the V gene TRBV7-7; no firm D call. This CDR3 is 13 amino acids long. The V gene's germline CDR1 is SSHAT and CDR2 FNYEAQ (reference sequence). The CDR3 nucleotides read TGTGCTAGCAGCTTAGGGCGGGGAGCTGAAGCTTTCTTT. Translation: CASSLGRGAEAFF. The complete variable domain, with remaining parts taken from reference TRBV7-7 and TRBJ1-1, reads GAGVSQSPRYKVTKRGQDVTLRCDPISSHATLYWYQQALGQGPEFLTYFNYEAQPDKSGLPSDRFSAERPEGSISTLTIQRTEQRDSAMYRCASSLGRGAEAFFGQGTRLTVV.

This chain joins TRBV19 and TRBJ2-3; D is perhaps TRBD1 (6 bases). The CDR3 extends over 10 amino acids. With 6 bases removed from V and 14 bases from J, the gap between germline ends came to 12 bases. CDR1 and CDR2 (germline): LNHDA, SQIVND (reference sequence). This chain's CDR3 is CASRGADLYF. The CDR3 DNA sequence: TGTGCCAGTAGGGGGGCGGATCTGTATTTT.

The CDR3 region is CAISESTNTGELFF. CDR3 in DNA: TGTGCCATCAGTGAGTCAACGAACACCGGGGAGCTGTTTTTT. The chain couples TRBV10-3 to TRBJ2-2; no clear D gene. Germline V gives CDR1 ENHRY, CDR2 SYGVKD. Trimming left V 0 bases short and J 0 bases short, with 2 bases between. The CDR3 is 14 amino acids.

This clonotype ranks as medium-sized. This sequence joins TRBV20-1 and TRBJ1-2; D might be TRBD1 (6 bases). CDR3 length: 14 residues. Trimming removed 2 bases from V and 1 base from J, with 11 bases in between. Germline values: CDR1 DFQATT, CDR2 SNEGSKA (reference sequence). CDR3 in DNA: TGCAGTGCTAGACAGGGGATGGATAACTATGGCTACACCTTC. Translating gives CSARQGMDNYGYTF.